This T cell receptor beta chain was documented in a study of T cell repertoires in ileal Crohn's disease. The time point here: inflamed ileum from the surgical specimen. V was clipped by 5 bases and J by 2 bases, with 12 bases between them. The CDR3 runs 14 residues. Germline assignment: CDR1 SEHNR and CDR2 FQNEAQ (reference sequence). TCRdb's table, derived via immunoSEQ multiplex PCR, lists solely in-frame clones and lacks some. The data show 12,000 to 15,000 clones, around 80% seen once. This sequence was found in an adult with Crohn's disease. The genes are TRBV7-9 and TRBJ1-2, with D unresolved. The sequencing input was ileal tissue. The chain's CDR3 is CASSPSRVNYGYTF. The CDR3 DNA reads TGTGCCAGCAGCCCATCTAGGGTGAACTATGGCTACACCTTC.